This TCR beta chain emerged from a study of T cell repertoires in cytomegalovirus infection. Study summary: Both CMV infection and a matching HLA type were indicated by public TCR beta signatures. Study-wide points: In two of eight donors, the top clonotype was HLA-C-restricted CMV-specific. Cumulative public TCR beta family frequency identified carriers of CMV plus the relevant HLA.

MiXCR, run by TCRdb on the reads, gives a single entry per CDR3 protein. The table records around 230,000 distinct CDR3 sequences, roughly 34% of them present only once. Per germline, CDR1 ENHRY and CDR2 SYGVKD. V dropped 11 bases and J dropped 3 bases, with 13 bases sitting between them. CDR3 length equals 13 residues. As concerns this clonotype: The antigen remains undetermined.

The chain has TRBV10-3 and TRBJ2-2; no firm D call. The source is a human donor in good health (CMV status not recorded). Some clones in this sample may be carry-over from other donors' samples. The specimen comprised CD8+ T cells from cultured PBMCs, sampled from culture after CMV antigen stimulation. The chain's CDR3 is CARREMDTGELFF. CDR3 DNA: TGTGCCCGGAGAGAGATGGACACCGGGGAGCTGTTTTTT.